The 3 T cell receptor beta chains reported below all come from one sample, sequenced in a study of T cell responses to AZD1222 COVID-19 vaccine. Clones were read by immunoSEQ multiplex PCR, and TCRdb kept only the in-frame ones, dropping some. Altogether roughly 140,000 clones are present, more than 90% being singletons, with the ten largest covering 2.5% to 3.5%. This specimen consisted of peripheral blood, obtained 28 days after the second AZD1222 dose. These receptors came from an adult who received the AZD1222 COVID-19 vaccine.

The chain joins TRBV7-9 to TRBJ1-2; D possibly corresponds to TRBD1 (6 bases). The CDR3 consists of 15 residues. CDR1 SEHNR and CDR2 FQNEAQ come from the germline V gene (reference sequence). V shed 5 bases and J shed 3 bases, with 16 bases lying between them. The CDR3 sequence is CASSDNREGDYGYTF. DNA of the CDR3: TGTGCCAGCAGCGACAACAGGGAAGGGGACTATGGCTACACCTTC.

The J gene is TRBJ1-5, the V gene TRBV15; D possibly corresponds to TRBD1 (5 bases). Between the trimmed V and J ends, which lost 5 bases and 6 bases, there was a span of 11 bases. The CDR3 is 13 amino acids. From germline, CDR1 is LNHNV and CDR2 YYDKDF (reference sequence). CDR3 nucleotides: TGTGCCACCAGCTTTGGGGGAAGTCAGCCCCAGCATTTT. Residues: CATSFGGSQPQHF.

This chain connects TRBV6-5 to TRBJ2-3; D is undetermined. In germline, CDR1 is MNHEY, CDR2 SVGAGI. CDR3 length: 13 amino acids. Trimming removed 8 bases at V and 2 bases at J, with 11 bases between. The CDR3 spells CASGSLDTDTQYF. The CDR3 DNA reads as TGTGCCAGCGGCAGTTTGGACACAGATACGCAGTATTTT.